The 5 T cell receptor beta chains in this list originate from one sample, sequenced in a study of identical twins. MiXCR, run by TCRdb on the 5' RACE reads, gives a single entry per CDR3 protein. The table lists under 300,000 distinct CDR3 sequences, about 13% of them singletons, with roughly 4.2% in the top ten. These records were also assigned to another study, of yellow fever vaccine responses in identical twins.

The sequencing input was memory (CD45RO+) T cells sorted from blood. Every receptor here comes from a woman in her late teens or twenties in good health.

The chain has TRBV6-1 and TRBJ2-2, with D perhaps matching TRBD1 or TRBD2 (5 bases each). The CDR3 totals 14 residues. Germline V gives CDR1 MNHNS, CDR2 SASEGT. V lost 11 bases, J lost 3 bases, and 16 bases lay in between. The chain's CDR3 is CAFRGDPDTGELFF. The DNA for the CDR3 is TGTGCCTTCCGAGGGGACCCGGACACCGGGGAGCTGTTTTTT.

This chain uses TRBV5-1 with TRBJ1-4; 8 bases match TRBD1. CDR1 is SGHRS and CDR2 is YFSETQ in the germline V gene. This CDR3 spans 15 amino acids. Trimming at V came to 4 bases and at J to 4 bases, leaving 6 bases not matched to a gene. This CDR3 reads CASSRRGQDNEKLFF. The DNA of the CDR3 is TGCGCCAGCAGCCGCAGGGGACAGGATAATGAAAAACTGTTTTTT.

This clonotype has more than one count but fewer than ten. V is TRBV27 and J is TRBJ2-7; D is undetermined. Germline V gene data show CDR1 as MNHEY and CDR2 as SMNVEV (reference sequence). V was trimmed by 6 bases and J by 12 bases, leaving 9 bases between them. CDR3 size: 9 residues. CDR3 amino acids: CASSPTAYF. The DNA for the CDR3 is TGTGCCAGCAGCCCCACCGCGTACTTC.

This clonotype occurred a few times. The V and J genes are TRBV4-2 and TRBJ2-5, with TRBD2 matching over 11 bases. The germline V gene encodes CDR1 LGHNA and CDR2 YNFKEQ. The junction had 4 bases not matched to a gene; V was cut back by 1 base and J by 3 bases. CDR3 length: 16 residues. This CDR3 reads CASSQGISGREETQYF. The CDR3 region has the DNA TGTGCCAGCAGCCAAGGGATTAGCGGGAGGGAAGAGACCCAGTACTTC.

This clonotype turned up a few times. The chain employs TRBV11-2 and TRBJ2-7, with D tentatively TRBD1 (6 bases). The V end lost 5 bases, the J end lost 2 bases, and 13 bases lay between the germline ends. This CDR3 spans 14 amino acids. In germline, CDR1 is SGHAT, CDR2 FQNNGV. The CDR3, as DNA: TGTGCCAGCAGCAAAGGACAGTTTGCCTACGAGCAGTACTTC. Protein sequence: CASSKGQFAYEQYF.